The clone carrying this T cell receptor (beta chain) was seen once. This sample is drawn from a study of blood T cell repertoires in COVID-19. Study context: COVID-19 samples collected from the United States, Italy and Spain covered acute and convalescent phases. The cDNA or gDNA used as material had been derived from T cells, B-cell-depleted T cells, or PBMCs.

The length of the CDR3 is 14 residues. The ends lost 7 bases at V and 6 bases at J; junction bases unmatched: 11. CDR1 and CDR2 from the germline V gene are LGHDT and YNNKEL (reference sequence). Per the authors' pipeline: Nucleated cell counts were estimated from reference gene primer amplification. Sequenced by immunoSEQ multiplex PCR; TCRdb stores in-frame clones only, minus some. V and J calls and clone size are as listed in that table; D and trimming were resolved from the DNA. The repertoire has 150,000 to 190,000 clones, over 60% of them found once; the top ten carry around 3.5%. Sequencing was carried out using peripheral blood. This TCR came from a woman older than 75 with acute or convalescent COVID-19. The chain joins TRBV3-1 (or the pseudogene TRBV3-2) to TRBJ2-7, with 8 bases identical to TRBD1. The CDR3 region is CASTGRGLFSEQYF. CDR3 DNA: TGTGCCAGCACCGGCAGGGGGCTTTTTAGCGAGCAGTACTTC.